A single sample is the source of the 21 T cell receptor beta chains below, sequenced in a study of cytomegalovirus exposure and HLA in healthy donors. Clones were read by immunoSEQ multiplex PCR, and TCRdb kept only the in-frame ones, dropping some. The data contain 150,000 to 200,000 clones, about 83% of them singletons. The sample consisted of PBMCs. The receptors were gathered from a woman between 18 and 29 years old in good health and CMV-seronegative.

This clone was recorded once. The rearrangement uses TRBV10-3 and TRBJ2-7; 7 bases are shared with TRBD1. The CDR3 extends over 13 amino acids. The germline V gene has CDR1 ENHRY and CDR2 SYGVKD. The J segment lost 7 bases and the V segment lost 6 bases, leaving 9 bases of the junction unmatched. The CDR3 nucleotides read TGTGCCATCAGACAGGACAGGACCTGGGAGCAGTACTTC. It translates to CAIRQDRTWEQYF.

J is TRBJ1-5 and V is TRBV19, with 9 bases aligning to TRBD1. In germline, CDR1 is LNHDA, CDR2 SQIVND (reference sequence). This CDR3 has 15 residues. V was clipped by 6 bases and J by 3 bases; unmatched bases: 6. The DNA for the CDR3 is TGTGCCAGTAGACAGGGACAGGGAATCAATCAGCCCCAGCATTTT. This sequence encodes CASRQGQGINQPQHF.

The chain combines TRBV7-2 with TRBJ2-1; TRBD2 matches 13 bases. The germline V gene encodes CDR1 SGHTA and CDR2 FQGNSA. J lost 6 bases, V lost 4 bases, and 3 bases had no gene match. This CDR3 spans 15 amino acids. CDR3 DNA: TGTGCCAGCAGCTGGACTAGCGGGGGAGTCAATGAGCAGTTCTTC. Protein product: CASSWTSGGVNEQFF.

CDR3 sequence: CASSPLSAGGLGGYTF. The CDR3 DNA reads as TGCGCCAGCAGCCCCCTCTCGGCAGGGGGCTTGGGTGGCTACACCTTC. The gene calls are TRBV4-1 and TRBJ1-2, with 8 positions matching TRBD1. CDR1 is MGHRA and CDR2 is YSYEKL in the germline V gene. The CDR3 totals 16 residues. J lost 7 bases, V lost 4 bases, and 14 bases had no gene match.

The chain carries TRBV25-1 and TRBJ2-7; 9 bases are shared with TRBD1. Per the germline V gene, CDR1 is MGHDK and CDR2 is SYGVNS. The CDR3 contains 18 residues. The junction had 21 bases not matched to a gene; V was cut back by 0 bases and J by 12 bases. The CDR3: CASSEYFPQPGQGRDRYF. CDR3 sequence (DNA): TGTGCCAGCAGTGAATATTTCCCACAGCCGGGACAGGGTCGGGATCGGTACTTC.

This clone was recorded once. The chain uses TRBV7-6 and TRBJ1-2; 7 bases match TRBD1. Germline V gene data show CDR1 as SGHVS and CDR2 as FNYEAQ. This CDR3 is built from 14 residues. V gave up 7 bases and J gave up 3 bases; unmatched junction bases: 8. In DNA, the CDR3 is TGTGCCAGCACCCAGGGGCAGGGGGACTATGGCTACACCTTC. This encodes CASTQGQGDYGYTF.

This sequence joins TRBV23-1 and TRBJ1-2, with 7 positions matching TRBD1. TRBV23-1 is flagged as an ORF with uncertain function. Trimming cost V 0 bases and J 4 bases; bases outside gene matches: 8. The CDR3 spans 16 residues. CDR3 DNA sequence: TGCGCCAGCAGTCAATCAAGGGACAGTTTGAGCTATGGCTACACCTTC. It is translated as CASSQSRDSLSYGYTF.

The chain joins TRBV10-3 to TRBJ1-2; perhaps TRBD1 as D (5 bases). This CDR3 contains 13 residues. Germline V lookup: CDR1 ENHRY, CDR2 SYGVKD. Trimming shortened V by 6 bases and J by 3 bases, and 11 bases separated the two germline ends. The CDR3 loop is CAISPGGDYGYTF. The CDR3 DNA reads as TGTGCCATCAGCCCGGGGGGGGACTATGGCTACACCTTC.

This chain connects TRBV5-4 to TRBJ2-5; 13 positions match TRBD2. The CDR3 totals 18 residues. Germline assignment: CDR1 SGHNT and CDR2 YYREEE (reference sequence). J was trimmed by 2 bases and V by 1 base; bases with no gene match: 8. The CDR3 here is CASSLSTSGGGKQETQYF. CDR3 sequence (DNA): TGTGCCAGCAGCTTGTCCACTAGCGGGGGGGGAAAACAAGAGACCCAGTACTTC.

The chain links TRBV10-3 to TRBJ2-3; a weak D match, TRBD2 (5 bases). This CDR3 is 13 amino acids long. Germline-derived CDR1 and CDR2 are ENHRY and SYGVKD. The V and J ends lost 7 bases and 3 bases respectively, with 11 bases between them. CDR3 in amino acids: CAIKPGETDTQYF. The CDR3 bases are TGTGCCATCAAGCCCGGGGAGACAGATACGCAGTATTTT.

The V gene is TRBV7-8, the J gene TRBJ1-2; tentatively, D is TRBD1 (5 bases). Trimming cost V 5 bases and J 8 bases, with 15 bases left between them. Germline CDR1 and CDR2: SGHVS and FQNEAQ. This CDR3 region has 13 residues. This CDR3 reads CASSPEVRVGYTF. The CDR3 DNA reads TGTGCCAGCAGCCCAGAGGTCAGGGTAGGCTACACCTTC.

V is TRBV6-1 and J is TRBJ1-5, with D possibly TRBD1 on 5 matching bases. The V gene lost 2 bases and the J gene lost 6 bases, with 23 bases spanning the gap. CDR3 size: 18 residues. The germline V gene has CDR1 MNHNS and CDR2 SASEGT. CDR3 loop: CASSEIPWTPRQAQPQHF. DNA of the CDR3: TGTGCCAGCAGTGAAATCCCATGGACACCTAGGCAGGCTCAGCCCCAGCATTTT.

CDR3 nucleotides: TGTGCCAGTAGTATAGGTGAGGGAAGCTCCTACAATGAGCAGTTCTTC. It encodes CASSIGEGSSYNEQFF. The gene calls are TRBV19 and TRBJ2-1, with D perhaps TRBD2 (5 bases). Trimming removed 1 base at V and 0 bases at J, with 10 bases between. Germline V CDR1 and CDR2: LNHDA, SQIVND (reference sequence). This CDR3 comprises 16 residues.

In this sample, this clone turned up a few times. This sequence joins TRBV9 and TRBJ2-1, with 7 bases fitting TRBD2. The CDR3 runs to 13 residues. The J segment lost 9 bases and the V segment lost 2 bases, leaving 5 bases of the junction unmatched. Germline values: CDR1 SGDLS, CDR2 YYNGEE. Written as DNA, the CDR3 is TGTGCCAGCAGCGTGCGGGAGTACGGTGAGCAGTTCTTC. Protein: CASSVREYGEQFF. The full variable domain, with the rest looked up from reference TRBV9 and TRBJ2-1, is DSGVTQTPKHLITATGQRVTLRCSPRSGDLSVYWYQQSLDQGLQFLIQYYNGEERAKGNILERFSAQQFPDLHSELNLSSLELGDSALYFCASSVREYGEQFFGPGTRLTVL.

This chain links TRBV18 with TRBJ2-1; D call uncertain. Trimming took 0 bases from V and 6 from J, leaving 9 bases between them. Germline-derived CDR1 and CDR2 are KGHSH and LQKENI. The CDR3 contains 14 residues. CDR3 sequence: CASSPPGRGNEQFF. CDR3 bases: TGTGCCAGCTCACCACCAGGCAGAGGCAATGAGCAGTTCTTC.

The CDR3 coding sequence is TGTGCCAGCAGTTCCACCGGGACAGTTTCCTACGAGCAGTACTTC. It codes for CASSSTGTVSYEQYF. The J gene is TRBJ2-7, the V gene TRBV6-5; 7 bases fit TRBD1. J gave up 1 base and V 4 bases, and 7 bases lay outside the gene matches. There are 15 residues in the CDR3. Germline assignment: CDR1 MNHEY and CDR2 SVGAGI.

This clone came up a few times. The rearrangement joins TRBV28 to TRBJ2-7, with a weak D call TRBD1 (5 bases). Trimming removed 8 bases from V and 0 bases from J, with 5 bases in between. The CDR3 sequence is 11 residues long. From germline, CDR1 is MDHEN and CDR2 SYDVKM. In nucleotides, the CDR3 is TGTGCCAGCGACAGCTCCTACGAGCAGTACTTC. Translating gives CASDSSYEQYF.

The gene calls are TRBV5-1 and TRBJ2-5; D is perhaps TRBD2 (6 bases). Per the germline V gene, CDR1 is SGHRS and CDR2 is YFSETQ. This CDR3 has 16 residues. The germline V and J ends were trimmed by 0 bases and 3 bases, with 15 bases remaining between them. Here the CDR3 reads CASSLGGLGGEETQYF. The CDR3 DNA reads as TGCGCCAGCAGCTTGGGAGGTCTGGGGGGTGAAGAGACCCAGTACTTC.

The CDR3 nucleotides read TGTGCCAGTAGTATAGCCCCACTGAGAGCGGATGCCTACAATGAGCAGTTCTTC. Translated, it gives CASSIAPLRADAYNEQFF. The chain carries TRBV19 and TRBJ2-1; maybe TRBD2 (5 bases). CDR1 and CDR2 from the germline V gene are LNHDA and SQIVND (reference sequence). V was shortened by 1 base and J by 2 bases, with 18 bases between the two germline ends. The CDR3 is 18 residues long.

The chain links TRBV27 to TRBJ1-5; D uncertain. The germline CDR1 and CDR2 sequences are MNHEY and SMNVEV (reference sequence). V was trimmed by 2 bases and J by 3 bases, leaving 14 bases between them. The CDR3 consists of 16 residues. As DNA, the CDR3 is TGTGCCAGCAGTTTAGAGGGAGGTCCGTACAATCAGCCCCAGCATTTT. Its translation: CASSLEGGPYNQPQHF.

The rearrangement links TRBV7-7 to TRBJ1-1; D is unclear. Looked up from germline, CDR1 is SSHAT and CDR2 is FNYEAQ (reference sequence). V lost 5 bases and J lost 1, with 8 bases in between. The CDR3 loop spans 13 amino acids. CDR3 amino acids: CASSPYTNTEAFF. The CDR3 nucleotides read TGTGCCAGCAGCCCTTACACGAACACTGAAGCTTTCTTT.